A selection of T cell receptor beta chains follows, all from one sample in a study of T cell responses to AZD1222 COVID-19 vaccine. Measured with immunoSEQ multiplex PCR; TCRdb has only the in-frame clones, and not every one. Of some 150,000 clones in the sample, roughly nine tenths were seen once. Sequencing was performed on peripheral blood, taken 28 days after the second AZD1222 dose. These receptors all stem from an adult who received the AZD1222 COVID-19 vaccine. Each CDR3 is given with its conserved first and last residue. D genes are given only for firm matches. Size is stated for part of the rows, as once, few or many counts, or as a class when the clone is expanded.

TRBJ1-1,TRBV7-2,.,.,TGTGCCAGCAGCTCCCGGGGGGCCACTGAAGCTTTCTTT,CASSSRGATEAFF
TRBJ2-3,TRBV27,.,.,TGTGCCAGCAGCTCCCGGGCATCGAGCACAGATACGCAGTATTTT,CASSSRASSTDTQYF
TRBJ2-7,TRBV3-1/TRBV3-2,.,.,TGTGCCAGCAGCCGCGGATTTCAGGGATTGAACTACGAGCAGTACTTC,CASSRGFQGLNYEQYF
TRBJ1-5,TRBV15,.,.,TGTGCCACCAGCAGGTTGGGGGGGTTGCAGCCCCAGCATTTT,CATSRLGGLQPQHF
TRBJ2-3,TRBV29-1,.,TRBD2,TGCAGCGTCCCCGGGACTAGCGGGGTTTATACGCAGTATTTT,CSVPGTSGVYTQYF
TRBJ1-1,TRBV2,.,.,TGTGCCAGTGGGTGGCACACTGAAGCTTTCTTT,CASGWHTEAFF
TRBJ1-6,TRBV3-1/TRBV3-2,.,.,TGTGCCAGCAGCCAAGTCCATAATTCACCCCTCCACTTT,CASSQVHNSPLHF
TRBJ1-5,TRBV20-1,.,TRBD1,TGCAGTGCTCGTGGGACAGGGCCCAATCAGCCCCAGCATTTT,CSARGTGPNQPQHF
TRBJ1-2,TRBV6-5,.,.,TGTGCCAGCAGTTACGCCCAGGGCACTCACTATGGCTACACCTTC,CASSYAQGTHYGYTF
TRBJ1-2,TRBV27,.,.,TGTGCCAGCAGTGTGGGGGTGTTGTATGGCTACACCTTC,CASSVGVLYGYTF
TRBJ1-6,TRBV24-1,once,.,TGTGCCACCTCCAGGCCCAACGATAATTCACCCCTCCACTTT,CATSRPNDNSPLHF
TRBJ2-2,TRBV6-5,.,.,TGTGCCAGCAGCACGCTCACACCCAAAACCGGGGAGCTGTTTTTT,CASSTLTPKTGELFF
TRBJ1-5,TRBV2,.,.,TGTGCCAGCAGGATCGGTGGGGCGCGCGGAGGTGGTCAGCCCCAGCATTTT,CASRIGGARGGGQPQHF
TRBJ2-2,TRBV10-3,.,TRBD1,TGTGCCAATCGACAGGGTAAAATCGGGGAGCTGTTTTTT,CANRQGKIGELFF
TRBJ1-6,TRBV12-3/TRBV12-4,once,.,TGTGCCAGCAGTTTGACAGGCTATTCACCCCTCCACTTT,CASSLTGYSPLHF
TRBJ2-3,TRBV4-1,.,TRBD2,TGCGCCAGCAGGTATGCGGGAGGTTCGACTGATACGCAGTATTTT,CASRYAGGSTDTQYF
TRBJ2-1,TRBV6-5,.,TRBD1,TGTGCCAGCAGGTCTCGGGACAGGGAAGTTAATGAGCAGTTCTTC,CASRSRDREVNEQFF